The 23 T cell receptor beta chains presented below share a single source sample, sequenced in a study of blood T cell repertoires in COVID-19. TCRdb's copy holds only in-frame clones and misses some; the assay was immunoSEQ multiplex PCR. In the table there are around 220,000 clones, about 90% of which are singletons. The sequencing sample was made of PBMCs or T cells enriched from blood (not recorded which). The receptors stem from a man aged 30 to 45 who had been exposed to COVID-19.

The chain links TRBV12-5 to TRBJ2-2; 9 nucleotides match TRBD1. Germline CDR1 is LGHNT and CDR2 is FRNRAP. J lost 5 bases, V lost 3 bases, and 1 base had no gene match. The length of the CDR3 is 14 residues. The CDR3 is CASGLQGATGELFF. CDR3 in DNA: TGTGCTAGTGGTTTACAGGGGGCAACCGGGGAGCTGTTTTTT.

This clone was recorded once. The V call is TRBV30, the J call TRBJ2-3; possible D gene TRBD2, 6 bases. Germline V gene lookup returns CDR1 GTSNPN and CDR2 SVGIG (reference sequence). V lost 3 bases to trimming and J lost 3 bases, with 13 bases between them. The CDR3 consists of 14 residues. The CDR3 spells CAWSPGLATDTQYF. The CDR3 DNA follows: TGTGCCTGGAGCCCGGGACTTGCGACAGATACGCAGTATTTT.

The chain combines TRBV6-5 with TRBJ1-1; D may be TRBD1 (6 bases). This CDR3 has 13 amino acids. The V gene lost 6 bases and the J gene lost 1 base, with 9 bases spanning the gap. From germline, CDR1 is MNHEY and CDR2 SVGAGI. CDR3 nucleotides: TGTGCCAGCAGCAAGACAGGGAACACTGAAGCTTTCTTT. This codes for CASSKTGNTEAFF.

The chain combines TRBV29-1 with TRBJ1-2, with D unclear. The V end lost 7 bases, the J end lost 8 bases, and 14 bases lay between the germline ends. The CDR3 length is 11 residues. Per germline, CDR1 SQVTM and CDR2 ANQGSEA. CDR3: CSAGLEVGYTF. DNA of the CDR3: TGCAGCGCCGGCTTGGAGGTGGGCTACACCTTC.

The CDR3 coding sequence is TGTGCCACCAGCGGCCTACCGGGACAGGGTTTTCAGCCCCAGCATTTT. Encoded protein: CATSGLPGQGFQPQHF. This chain uses TRBV15 with TRBJ1-5, with TRBD1 matching over 9 bases. The CDR3 is 16 amino acids. The junction had 11 bases not matched to a gene; V was cut back by 5 bases and J by 6 bases. Germline CDR1 LNHNV, CDR2 YYDKDF (reference sequence). Complete variable domain (other parts from reference TRBV15 and TRBJ1-5): DAMVIQNPRYQVTQFGKPVTLSCSQTLNHNVMYWYQQKSSQAPKLLFHYYDKDFNNEADTPDNFQSRRPNTSFCFLDIRSPGLGDTAMYLCATSGLPGQGFQPQHFGDGTRLSIL.

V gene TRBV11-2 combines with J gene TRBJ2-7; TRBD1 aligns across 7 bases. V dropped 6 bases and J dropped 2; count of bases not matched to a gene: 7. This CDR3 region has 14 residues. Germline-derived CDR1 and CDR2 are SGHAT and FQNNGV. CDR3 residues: CASRRTGTTYEQYF. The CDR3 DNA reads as TGTGCCAGCAGGCGGACAGGTACCACCTACGAGCAGTACTTC.

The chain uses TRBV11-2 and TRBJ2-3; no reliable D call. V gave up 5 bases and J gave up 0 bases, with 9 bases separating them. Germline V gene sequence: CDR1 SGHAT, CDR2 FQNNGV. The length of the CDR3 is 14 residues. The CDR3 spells CASSLNPSTDTQYF. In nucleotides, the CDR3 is TGTGCCAGCAGCCTTAATCCTAGCACAGATACGCAGTATTTT.

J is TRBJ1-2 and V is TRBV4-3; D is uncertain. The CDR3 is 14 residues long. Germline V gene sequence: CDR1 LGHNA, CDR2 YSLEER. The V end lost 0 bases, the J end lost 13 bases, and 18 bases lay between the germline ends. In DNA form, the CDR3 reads TGCGCCAGCAGCCAAGATCGAGGAGGAGGGTGGCCCACCTTC. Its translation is CASSQDRGGGWPTF.

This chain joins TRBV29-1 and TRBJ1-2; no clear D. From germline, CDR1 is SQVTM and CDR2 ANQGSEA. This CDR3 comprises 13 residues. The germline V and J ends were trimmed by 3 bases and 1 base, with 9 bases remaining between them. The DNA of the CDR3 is TGCAGCGTTGACCACAGATATAACTATGGCTACACCTTC. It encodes CSVDHRYNYGYTF.

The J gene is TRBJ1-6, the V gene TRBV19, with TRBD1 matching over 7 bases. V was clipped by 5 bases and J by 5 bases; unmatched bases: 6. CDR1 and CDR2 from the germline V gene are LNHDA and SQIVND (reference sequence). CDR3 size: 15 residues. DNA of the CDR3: TGTGCCAGTAGTGCCCGGGACAGTGATAATTCACCCCTCCACTTT. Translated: CASSARDSDNSPLHF.

CDR3 in amino acids: CAWRRKKDRGTNQPQHF. CDR3 DNA: TGTGCCTGGAGAAGAAAAAAAGACAGGGGCACAAATCAGCCCCAGCATTTT. The rearrangement joins TRBV30 to TRBJ1-5, with 8 nucleotides matching TRBD1. From germline, CDR1 is GTSNPN and CDR2 SVGIG (reference sequence). V lost 3 bases and J lost 4; bases outside the gene matches: 14. The CDR3 is 17 amino acids.

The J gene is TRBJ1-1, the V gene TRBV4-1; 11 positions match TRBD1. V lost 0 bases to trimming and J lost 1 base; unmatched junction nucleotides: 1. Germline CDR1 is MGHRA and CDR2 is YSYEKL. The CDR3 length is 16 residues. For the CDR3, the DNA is TGCGCCAGCAGCCAAGATGGGACAGGGGGGAACACTGAAGCTTTCTTT. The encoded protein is CASSQDGTGGNTEAFF.

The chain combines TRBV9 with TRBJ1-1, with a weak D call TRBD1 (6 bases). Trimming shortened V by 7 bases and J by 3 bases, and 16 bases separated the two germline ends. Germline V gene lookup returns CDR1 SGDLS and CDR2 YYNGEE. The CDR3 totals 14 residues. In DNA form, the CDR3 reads TGTGCCAGCCATAGGGGGTTTTCAGACACTGAAGCTTTCTTT. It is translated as CASHRGFSDTEAFF.

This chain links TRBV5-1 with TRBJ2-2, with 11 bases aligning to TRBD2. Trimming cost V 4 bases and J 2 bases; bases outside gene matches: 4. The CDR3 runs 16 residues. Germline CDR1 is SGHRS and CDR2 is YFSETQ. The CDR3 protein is CASSPGTSGNTGELFF. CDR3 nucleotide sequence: TGCGCCAGCAGCCCGGGGACTAGCGGTAACACCGGGGAGCTGTTTTTT.

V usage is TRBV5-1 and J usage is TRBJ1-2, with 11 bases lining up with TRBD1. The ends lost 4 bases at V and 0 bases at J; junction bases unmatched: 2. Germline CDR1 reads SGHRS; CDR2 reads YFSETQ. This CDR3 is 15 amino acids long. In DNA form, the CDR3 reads TGCGCCAGCAGCCCGGACAGGGGGCCTAACTATGGCTACACCTTC. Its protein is CASSPDRGPNYGYTF.

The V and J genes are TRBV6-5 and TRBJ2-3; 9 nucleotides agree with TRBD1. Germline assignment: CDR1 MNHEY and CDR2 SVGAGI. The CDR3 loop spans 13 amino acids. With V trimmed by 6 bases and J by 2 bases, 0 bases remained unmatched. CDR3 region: CASRQGATDTQYF. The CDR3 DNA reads TGTGCCAGCAGACAGGGGGCCACAGATACGCAGTATTTT.

The CDR3 nucleotides read TGTGCCAGCAGCCAAGGATGGACAGGGGCCTACGAGCAGTACTTC. Translated: CASSQGWTGAYEQYF. The V and J genes are TRBV4-2 and TRBJ2-7; 9 nucleotides match TRBD1. Per the germline V gene, CDR1 is LGHNA and CDR2 is YNFKEQ. This CDR3 is 15 amino acids long. Trimming took 1 base from V and 2 from J; bases not matched to a gene: 3.

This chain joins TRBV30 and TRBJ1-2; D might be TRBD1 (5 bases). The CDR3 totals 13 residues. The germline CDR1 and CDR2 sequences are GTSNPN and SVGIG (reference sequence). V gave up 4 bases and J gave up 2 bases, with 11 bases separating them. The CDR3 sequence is CAWTRDSNYGYTF. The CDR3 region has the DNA TGTGCCTGGACTCGGGACTCAAACTATGGCTACACCTTC. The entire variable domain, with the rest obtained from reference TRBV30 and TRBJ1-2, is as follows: SQTIHQWPATLVQPVGSPLSLECTVEGTSNPNLYWYRQAAGRGLQLLFYSVGIGQISSEVPQNLSASRPQDRQFILSSKKLLLSDSGFYLCAWTRDSNYGYTFGSGTRLTVV.

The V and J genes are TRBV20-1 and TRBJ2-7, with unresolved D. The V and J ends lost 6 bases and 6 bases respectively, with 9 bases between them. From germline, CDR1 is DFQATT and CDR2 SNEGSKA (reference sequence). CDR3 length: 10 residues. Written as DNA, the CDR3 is TGCAGTGCCTACGGTAGCGAGCAGTACTTC. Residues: CSAYGSEQYF.

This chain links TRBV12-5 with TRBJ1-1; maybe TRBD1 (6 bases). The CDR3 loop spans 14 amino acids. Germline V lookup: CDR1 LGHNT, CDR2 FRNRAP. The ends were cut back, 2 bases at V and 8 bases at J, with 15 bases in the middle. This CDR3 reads CASGLTGSVVEAFF. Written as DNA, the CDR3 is TGTGCTAGTGGTTTGACAGGGAGTGTGGTCGAAGCTTTCTTT.

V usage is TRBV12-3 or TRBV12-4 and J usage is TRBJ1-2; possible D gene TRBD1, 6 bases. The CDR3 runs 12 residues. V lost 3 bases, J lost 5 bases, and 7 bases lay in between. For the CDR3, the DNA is TGTGCCAGCAGTTTCGGGACATATGGCTACACCTTC. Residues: CASSFGTYGYTF.

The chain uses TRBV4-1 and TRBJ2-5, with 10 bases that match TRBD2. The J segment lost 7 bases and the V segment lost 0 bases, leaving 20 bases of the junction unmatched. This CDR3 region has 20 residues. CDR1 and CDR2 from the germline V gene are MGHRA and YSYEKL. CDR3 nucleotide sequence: TGCGCCAGCAGCCAAGATCGGAAGCTAGCGGGGGCCCCAAATGTGGGGACCCAGTACTTC. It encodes CASSQDRKLAGAPNVGTQYF.

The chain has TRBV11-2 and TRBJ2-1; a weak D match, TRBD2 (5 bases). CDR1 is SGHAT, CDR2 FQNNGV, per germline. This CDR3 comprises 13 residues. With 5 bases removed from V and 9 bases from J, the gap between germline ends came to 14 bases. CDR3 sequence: CASSTPTGSEQFF. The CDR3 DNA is TGTGCCAGCAGCACACCGACTGGGAGTGAGCAGTTCTTC.